The present entry profiles one T cell receptor beta chain with its context. The antigen is not known. This specimen comes from a study of identical twins. Germline CDR1 DFQATT, CDR2 SNEGSKA (reference sequence). The CDR3 is made up of 15 amino acids. The ends were cut back, 1 base at V and 3 bases at J, with 10 bases in the middle. The authors used template switching to add a universal primer site and gave cDNA unique molecular identifiers. A single record per CDR3 protein comes from TCRdb applying MiXCR to the 5' RACE reads. The data show 450,000 to 500,000 distinct CDR3 sequences, with roughly 13% seen just once and approximately 1% held by the top ten. Study-wide findings and caveats: Beta out-of-frame sequences displayed a weaker excess of sharing between twins.

This same sample was also taken into another study, of yellow fever vaccine responses in identical twins.

The chain couples TRBV20-1 to TRBJ1-6; D gene ambiguous. The sample taken for sequencing was CD4+ T cells sorted from blood. The TCR comes from a young woman in good health. DNA of the CDR3: TGCAGTGCTAGAGGAGACCGAAACTATAATTCACCCCTCCACTTT. Its protein is CSARGDRNYNSPLHF.